This T cell receptor beta chain was obtained from a study of CD8 T cells in Susac syndrome (dated by TCRdb to between 2018 and 2021). Broadly, across the study: Repertoire sequencing was used to test whether CD8+ T cell activation and differentiation in Susac syndrome was antigen driven. CD8+ T cell repertoire clonality was compared between some 12 healthy donors, some 14 Susac syndrome patients and around 15 multiple sclerosis patients. The investigation overall reported the following: The number of individuals in the TCR sequencing and HLA analysis was acknowledged as relatively small.

Based on the germline V gene, the CDR1 and CDR2 sequences are SGHDT and YYEEEE. From the cysteine through the phenylalanine, the CDR3 covers 16 amino acids. The retained sequence is limited to the CDR3, 48 bases, with the frame set at the first base. V loses 4 bases of germline sequence and J loses 1 base, and the interval between the two ends is 15 bases. About this clonotype: There is no known antigen for this receptor. Base qualities are missing; no much larger clone stands one base away.

Peripheral blood CD8+ and CD4+ T cells from healthy donors, Susac syndrome patients and multiple sclerosis patients were profiled using high-throughput TCR beta sequencing. Multiple sclerosis controls were treatment-naive patients with stable or active relapsing-remitting disease fulfilling revised McDonald criteria. Bulk CD8+ and CD4+ T cells were purified by magnetic negative isolation, whereas CD8+ TEMRA cells were enriched by FACS. Blood was collected in EDTA tubes and processed within 24 hours, with PBMCs isolated through density gradient centrifugation. PBMCs intended for TCR sequencing were cryopreserved in liquid nitrogen and were subsequently thawed in a 37 degrees C water bath. A purity of at least 90% was achieved for sorted or isolated CD4+, CD8+ and CD8+ TEMRA cells. RNA was extracted using the RNeasy kit, and roughly 0.45 to 1 microgram was reverse transcribed with random hexamers. The immunoSEQ multiplex PCR assay, which covers 54 Vbeta and 13 Jbeta segments, was used to amplify TCR beta CDR3 regions. Bias from PCR amplification was corrected by using a synthetic template baseline for primer optimization and for computational correction. The paper's processing steps were these. Reads were annotated to V, D and J genes per IMGT and analyzed with immunoSEQ Analyzer, keeping only productive sequences. Clonality was calculated as one minus the Shannon entropy normalized by log2 of the number of productive unique sequences. Public and private clones were assessed among the 100 most prevalent clones of each patient and control. Clones were defined as Susac-specific if absent from the healthy and MS cohorts, from around 1,100 published viral clones and from other ImmuneACCESS disease sequences. The public reads were reprocessed in TCRdb via fastp at Q25 and MiXCR, keeping in-frame beta chains. Each CDR3 protein gets just one entry, which takes the most common genes and DNA from the rows behind it. The V and J calls and clone size are TCRdb's, not the authors'. This sample holds 200,000 or so distinct CDR3 sequences; 90% to 95% were observed only once. Around 0.13% of the sample rests with the top ten.

Sequences were obtained from CD8+ T cells from PBMCs. The source is a human donor with multiple sclerosis. The receptor chain draws on TRBV5-6 and TRBJ2-1; D gene: possibly TRBD2, on 6 matching bases. The CDR3 protein is CASSLSGEVSYNEQFF. The bases are TGTGCCAGCAGCCTATCGGGGGAGGTTTCCTACAATGAGCAGTTCTTC.